This T cell receptor (beta chain) was captured in a study of CD8+ T cells in alopecia areata listed by TCRdb under 2018. With regard to the full study: Treated patients were enrolled in an open-label pilot trial of oral tofacitinib, 5 to 10 mg twice daily, for moderate-to-severe alopecia areata. To study T cell clonal expansion in alopecia areata, the researchers applied high-throughput TCRbeta sequencing to both the C3H/HeJ mouse model and human patients. Biopsies were taken from tofacitinib-treated patients at baseline and at 4 and 24 weeks of treatment, and a later scalp biopsy was taken in several of the tofacitinib-treated patients. Patients stayed on tofacitinib for 6 to 18 months and then had 6 months of follow-up off drug so that delayed response and recurrence could be assessed. Scalp clonality was compared across normal scalp (n=4), patchy alopecia areata scalp (n=8), and alopecia totalis/universalis scalp (n=8). RNA came from the PAXgene miRNA kit for fixed scalp, the miRNeasy kit for PBMCs, and the RNeasy kit for mouse skin. Human TCRbeta sequencing covered scalp tissue and sorted CD4+ and CD8+ peripheral blood T cells from patchy and totalis/universalis alopecia areata patients and healthy controls. TCRbeta CDR3 regions were amplified by immunoSEQ multiplex PCR with 35 Vbeta forward and 13 Jbeta reverse primers. On the study overall, not on this receptor specifically: Unlike mouse skin, where gammadelta T cells dominate, normal human skin contains resident alphabeta T cells that get sequenced too, which complicates analysis of the scalp TCR repertoire. Higher clonality and more expanded CD8+ clones were observed in lesional scalp than in normal scalp, particularly in alopecia totalis/universalis, a finding suggestive of antigenic drive. TCR sequences shared between patients were less clear than in mice, possibly partly because of HLA diversity in the patient population.

Library generation was performed with the immunoSEQ multiplex PCR assay. For TCR sequencing, RNA was extracted from every sample and reverse transcribed into cDNA to serve as template. First-strand cDNA was synthesized using SuperScript III with a 2:1 mix of oligo-dT and random hexamers. A synthetic immune receptor repertoire was used to gauge amplification bias, and whatever bias remained was removed computationally. The original methods were these. Raw reads were preprocessed to remove errors, and CDR3 was defined according to IMGT conventions as the region from the conserved cysteine to phenylalanine. Clonality was computed as 1 minus the Shannon entropy, with the entropy normalized by log2 of the number of productive unique TCRs. Whether each scalp clone was CD4 or CD8 was inferred by checking scalp TCRbeta sequences against the CD4 and CD8 repertoires from sorted blood. Here the immuneACCESS table is served through TCRdb, limited to in-frame sequences with V and J called. Missing clones are a known gap in these copies; in checked studies unresolved V genes cover under half, and the rest lacks a known reason. V, J and clone size were drawn from that table, and D and trimming were deduced from the DNA. The table for this sample lists under 250,000 clones; 57% of them were counted only once. In total, the top ten clones hold 0.45% of the sample.

The time point tag for this specimen amounts to: baseline before oral tofacitinib. Peripheral blood and lesional scalp punch biopsies were obtained from patients with alopecia areata. PBMCs were isolated by density centrifugation and stained for CD3, CD4 and CD8, and CD4+ and CD8+ T cells were sorted on a FACSAria. Worth noting for this clone: No antigen is known for it. Base quality data are lacking; no much larger clone is found one base away.

The junction shows trimming of 3 bases on V and 5 bases on J, and the gene matches do not reach 10 bases of it. The germline V gene specifies MDHEN as CDR1 and SYDVKM as CDR2. Reading from cysteine to phenylalanine, the CDR3 counts 16 amino acids. Only the CDR3 DNA stays, 48 bases, in frame from base 1. The receptor comes from a human donor with alopecia areata. The chain is made from TRBV28 and TRBJ2-5; TRBD2 agrees with 9 junctional bases. Here the sequenced sample was CD4+ T cells sorted from blood, taken at week 0. For the CDR3, the sequence is CASSLEAGGLGETQYF. The DNA sequence reads TGTGCCAGCAGTTTGGAGGCGGGAGGGCTCGGGGAGACCCAGTACTTC. This CDR3, with the reference TRBV28 and TRBJ2-5 proteins standing in past its ends, gives the full variable domain DVKVTQSSRYLVKRTGEKVFLECVQDMDHENMFWYRQDPGLGLRLIYFSYDVKMKEKGDIPEGYSVSREKKERFSLILESASTNQTSMYLCASSLEAGGLGETQYFGPGTRLLVL.